The clone carrying this TCR delta chain is labeled as large. As yet, its antigen is unknown. TCRdb fed the RT-PCR reads to CATT. This table holds a few hundred delta-chain clones, under 30% found once. The sample is drawn from a study of gammadelta T cells in human blood. The V and J ends lost 4 bases and 3 bases respectively, with 21 bases between them. CDR3 length: 17 amino acids. Germline lookup yields CDR1 TSWWSYY and CDR2 QGS. Study-wide points: Microbial exposure appeared to drive polyclonal γδ T cell expansion after birth.

The chain carries TRDV1 and TRDJ1, with a tentative D call TRDD3 (5 bases). The TCR comes from a human donor. Source material: non-Vgamma9Vdelta2 gamma-delta T cells from infant blood. CDR3 region: CALGGTGLLVESDKLIF. The DNA for the CDR3 is TGTGCTCTTGGGGGAACTGGTTTACTGGTTGAATCCGATAAACTCATCTTT.